The clone carrying this TCR beta chain is a singleton in its sample. From germline, CDR1 is PRHDT and CDR2 FYEKMQ (reference sequence). The V end was cut by 7 bases, the J end by 4 bases, with 8 bases between. The CDR3 loop spans 12 amino acids. This entry comes from a study of technical replicates of blood from a few donors. The repertoire was sequenced with immunoSEQ multiplex PCR; TCRdb's copy has only in-frame clones and lacks some. The sample shows over 55,000 clones, around nine tenths of them seen only once. Specimen: PBMCs. The origin of this receptor is a human donor in good health. Some clones in this sample may be carry-over from other donors' samples. The J gene is TRBJ1-5, the V gene TRBV13; no definite D call. The CDR3 DNA is TGTGCCAGCATCGGTTCTAATCAGCCCCAGCATTTT. This codes for CASIGSNQPQHF.